Each of the 4 T cell receptor beta chains below was sequenced from the same sample in a study of T cell changes during pregnancy in multiple sclerosis. The data were produced by immunoSEQ multiplex PCR, yet TCRdb's version contains in-frame clones alone and is incomplete. The profile shows just under 100,000 clones, 93% of them singletons. The input for sequencing was peripheral blood, taken after pregnancy. The receptors originated from a female donor with multiple sclerosis, enrolled in a pregnancy study.

Here the CDR3 reads CASSPGSSTEAFF. In DNA form, the CDR3 reads TGTGCCAGCAGCCCCGGTTCTTCCACTGAAGCTTTCTTT. V and J are TRBV6-6 and TRBJ1-1; D ambiguous. The length of the CDR3 is 13 residues. V lost 6 bases and J lost 4, with 12 bases in between. CDR1 is MNHNY and CDR2 is SVGAGI in the germline V gene (reference sequence).

The rearrangement uses TRBV14 and TRBJ2-7; D is perhaps TRBD2 (5 bases). CDR3 length: 16 amino acids. V lost 0 bases and J lost 3, with 15 bases in between. Germline V gene data show CDR1 as SGHDN and CDR2 as FVKESK. The DNA of the CDR3 is TGTGCCAGCAGCCAAGATCTTGGCGGGTGGGGCTACGAGCAGTACTTC. Amino acid sequence: CASSQDLGGWGYEQYF.

This clone was recorded a few times. The chain uses TRBV7-9 and TRBJ1-1; 7 nucleotides agree with TRBD1. The CDR3 extends over 13 amino acids. The germline V gene encodes CDR1 SEHNR and CDR2 FQNEAQ (reference sequence). After removal of 7 bases from V and 2 bases from J, the junction contained 4 bases not matched to a gene. The DNA for the CDR3 is TGTGCCAGCAAACGAGGGGGCAACACTGAAGCTTTCTTT. Its translation is CASKRGGNTEAFF.

This chain connects TRBV4-2 to TRBJ1-5, with TRBD1 matching 10 bases. The germline V gene has CDR1 LGHNA and CDR2 YNFKEQ. Unmatched junction bases numbered 10, after V lost 4 bases and J lost 4 bases. The CDR3 has 17 residues. The chain's CDR3 is CASSPSMDRGKNQPQHF. The DNA for the CDR3 is TGTGCCAGCAGCCCTTCCATGGACAGGGGGAAAAATCAGCCCCAGCATTTT.